The 21 T cell receptor beta chains listed next were all sequenced from one sample in a study of control samples from healthy donors and cancer patients. Repertoires were generated with immunoSEQ multiplex PCR, while TCRdb's copy carries only in-frame clones and drops some. The table records over 60,000 clones, roughly 85% of them present only once. The sample consisted of blood. The source is a man in his forties in good health.

The chain combines TRBV2 with TRBJ2-1, with TRBD1 matching over 10 bases. Germline V lookup: CDR1 SNHLY, CDR2 FYNNEI. J was trimmed by 7 bases and V by 4 bases; bases with no gene match: 10. The CDR3 is 16 amino acids. For the CDR3, the DNA is TGTGCCAGCAGTGTTTCGACAGGGGGCGGGCGGAATGAGCAGTTCTTC. This encodes CASSVSTGGGRNEQFF.

J is TRBJ1-5 and V is TRBV6-2 or TRBV6-3; the match to TRBD1 covers 8 bases. Germline CDR1 is MNHEY and CDR2 is SVGEGT. The CDR3 covers 15 residues. V was clipped by 3 bases and J by 2 bases; unmatched bases: 3. The CDR3 sequence: CASSYQGAGNQPQHF. In DNA, the CDR3 is TGTGCCAGCAGTTATCAGGGGGCTGGCAATCAGCCCCAGCATTTT.

The J gene is TRBJ2-7, the V gene TRBV7-2; D is unclear. Germline CDR1 is SGHTA and CDR2 is FQGNSA. The V end lost 2 bases, the J end lost 2 bases, and 4 bases lay between the germline ends. The CDR3 runs 12 residues. The CDR3 DNA follows: TGTGCCAGCAGCTTATCCACCTACGAGCAGTACTTC. Its translation is CASSLSTYEQYF.

CDR3 protein: CASSLEGAGYNEQFF. The CDR3 coding sequence is TGTGCCAGCAGTTTAGAAGGGGCGGGATACAATGAGCAGTTCTTC. V and J are TRBV28 and TRBJ2-1; possible D gene TRBD2, 6 bases. In germline, CDR1 is MDHEN, CDR2 SYDVKM. The CDR3 has 15 residues. Trimming shortened V by 2 bases and J by 4 bases, and 12 bases separated the two germline ends.

The chain has TRBV19 and TRBJ1-4; D remains ambiguous. V dropped 0 bases and J dropped 8 bases, with 13 bases sitting between them. The CDR3 sequence is 15 residues long. Per germline, CDR1 LNHDA and CDR2 SQIVND (reference sequence). CDR3 residues: CASSIDSPAREKLFF. CDR3 nucleotides: TGTGCCAGTAGTATAGATTCCCCGGCGAGAGAAAAACTGTTTTTT.

The chain uses TRBV7-2 and TRBJ2-3; D is perhaps TRBD2 (7 bases). The CDR3 covers 11 residues. V was cut by 4 bases and J by 10 bases, with 9 bases left in between. Germline lookup yields CDR1 SGHTA and CDR2 FQGNSA. CDR3 residues: CASSSGGAQYF. DNA for the CDR3: TGTGCCAGCAGCTCGGGGGGCGCGCAGTATTTT.

The rearrangement links TRBV15 to TRBJ1-2; D unclear. The CDR3 is 12 residues long. Between the trimmed V and J ends, which lost 9 bases and 4 bases, there was a span of 12 bases. The germline CDR1 and CDR2 sequences are LNHNV and YYDKDF (reference sequence). The CDR3 nucleotides are TGTGCCACTTCGAGGGTTGGCTATGGCTACACCTTC. It is translated as CATSRVGYGYTF.

The V and J genes are TRBV7-9 and TRBJ2-1, with TRBD1 matching over 7 bases. Trimming removed 4 bases from V and 0 bases from J; junction bases left unmatched: 9. The CDR3 loop spans 17 amino acids. CDR1 is SEHNR, CDR2 FQNEAQ, per germline (reference sequence). CDR3 nucleotide sequence: TGTGCCAGCAGCTGGAACCGACAGGGAAGCTCCTACAATGAGCAGTTCTTC. Encoded protein: CASSWNRQGSSYNEQFF.

The rearrangement links TRBV5-5 to TRBJ1-2; D unresolved. Germline V gives CDR1 SGHKS, CDR2 YYEKEE (reference sequence). V was shortened by 0 bases and J by 2 bases, with 5 bases between the two germline ends. The CDR3 runs to 13 residues. CDR3 sequence (DNA): TGTGCCAGCAGCTTGGGGATGAACTATGGCTACACCTTC. Amino acid sequence: CASSLGMNYGYTF.

This clone occurred a few times. The genes are TRBV7-9 and TRBJ2-5, with D tentatively TRBD1 or TRBD2 (5 bases each). Trimming took off 4 bases at V and 7 bases at J, with 10 bases between the two ends. Germline CDR1 is SEHNR and CDR2 is FQNEAQ (reference sequence). CDR3 size: 12 residues. The CDR3 region has the DNA TGTGCCAGCAGCTCAGCCGGGGCGACCCAGTACTTC. It translates to CASSSAGATQYF.

The chain employs TRBV28 and TRBJ2-2; the D gene is possibly TRBD1 (5 bases). In germline, CDR1 is MDHEN, CDR2 SYDVKM. This CDR3 contains 15 residues. Trimming cost V 6 bases and J 0 bases, with 11 bases left between them. Here the CDR3 DNA reads TGTGCCAGCAGCTCGGACATTACGAACACCGGGGAGCTGTTTTTT. Residues: CASSSDITNTGELFF.

In this sample, this clone turned up once. The chain employs TRBV27 and TRBJ2-7, with unresolved D. This CDR3 region has 14 residues. Trimming took off 0 bases at V and 2 bases at J, with 8 bases between the two ends. Per germline, CDR1 MNHEY and CDR2 SMNVEV (reference sequence). The CDR3 region has the DNA TGTGCCAGCAGTTTATCGGTCGGCACCTACGAGCAGTACTTC. Residues: CASSLSVGTYEQYF.

This chain joins TRBV4-3 and TRBJ2-3, with 7 positions matching TRBD1. The CDR3 is 16 residues long. CDR1 LGHNA and CDR2 YSLEER come from the germline V gene. V shed 0 bases, J shed 1 base, and the junction held 4 bases outside the gene matches. This chain's CDR3 is CASSQENRGGTDTQYF. For the CDR3, the DNA is TGCGCCAGCAGCCAAGAAAACAGGGGTGGCACAGATACGCAGTATTTT.

The genes are TRBV7-2 and TRBJ1-2; D gene ambiguous. The CDR3 totals 13 residues. Germline CDR1 and CDR2: SGHTA and FQGNSA. Trimming removed 5 bases from V and 4 bases from J, with 11 bases in between. The CDR3 DNA sequence: TGTGCCAGCAGCCCGTCCGGTTCCTATGGCTACACCTTC. It is translated as CASSPSGSYGYTF.

The J gene is TRBJ1-2, the V gene TRBV20-1, with TRBD1 matching 7 bases. The V gene end was trimmed by 5 bases and the J gene end by 8 bases; junction bases not matched to a gene: 5. This CDR3 comprises 11 residues. Germline CDR1 reads DFQATT; CDR2 reads SNEGSKA (reference sequence). CDR3 in amino acids: CSAGGGYGYTF. As DNA, the CDR3 is TGCAGTGCTGGAGGGGGCTACGGCTACACCTTC.

The V gene is TRBV5-1, the J gene TRBJ1-5, with D unresolved. The CDR3 extends over 15 amino acids. Germline lookup yields CDR1 SGHRS and CDR2 YFSETQ. Trimming cost V 4 bases and J 1 base, with 12 bases left between them. CDR3 residues: CASSLGVGSNQPQHF. CDR3 sequence (DNA): TGCGCCAGCAGCCTTGGGGTGGGAAGCAATCAGCCCCAGCATTTT.

The J gene is TRBJ2-5, the V gene TRBV7-8; TRBD1 or TRBD2 may be the D gene (5 bases each). This CDR3 contains 15 residues. Trimming pared 7 bases from V and 2 bases from J, leaving 17 bases between. CDR1 is SGHVS and CDR2 is FQNEAQ in the germline V gene. The CDR3 loop reads CASTLGASTQETQYF. The CDR3 DNA follows: TGTGCCAGCACCCTCGGGGCCTCGACTCAAGAGACCCAGTACTTC.

The chain joins TRBV19 to TRBJ2-7; 7 bases agree with TRBD1. V shed 6 bases and J 7 bases; nucleotides not matched to a gene: 15. The CDR3 length is 15 residues. Germline CDR1 is LNHDA and CDR2 is SQIVND (reference sequence). CDR3 sequence reads: CASSAIQGPRVEQYF. The CDR3 nucleotides are TGTGCCAGTAGCGCAATACAGGGGCCCCGAGTAGAGCAGTACTTC.

The J gene is TRBJ2-3, the V gene TRBV19, with 7 nucleotides matching TRBD1. Germline values: CDR1 LNHDA, CDR2 SQIVND (reference sequence). V lost 0 bases and J lost 2; bases outside the gene matches: 5. The CDR3 sequence is 16 residues long. The CDR3 nucleotides are TGTGCCAGTAGTATAGAGCGGACAGGATTCACAGATACGCAGTATTTT. It codes for CASSIERTGFTDTQYF.

The rearrangement uses TRBV5-1 and TRBJ2-5; TRBD1 agrees at 9 bases. This CDR3 region has 15 residues. Per the germline V gene, CDR1 is SGHRS and CDR2 is YFSETQ. V was clipped by 8 bases and J by 5 bases; unmatched bases: 13. For the CDR3, the DNA is TGCGCCAGTGCAACAGGGACAGGGAGGGTGGAGACCCAGTACTTC. This sequence encodes CASATGTGRVETQYF.

The chain combines TRBV27 with TRBJ1-2; D is undetermined. Germline-derived CDR1 and CDR2 are MNHEY and SMNVEV (reference sequence). CDR3 length equals 18 residues. V was clipped by 3 bases and J by 1 base, with 21 bases between them. CDR3 loop: CASSFFGQTLRINYGYTF. The CDR3 DNA is TGTGCCAGCAGTTTTTTCGGGCAGACGCTGAGGATTAACTATGGCTACACCTTC.